This T cell receptor beta chain was sequenced in a study of beta chain features in type 1 diabetes. Study-wide background: Sorted cells examined across all samples numbered 107,917,701.

Overall study findings and caveats: When Type 1 diabetes patients were examined, their TCRB CDR3s proved moderately but significantly shorter in all four CD4+ subsets. PCR might pick shorter templates more often, in the same way for patients and controls.

The authors reverse transcribed all of the isolated RNA, so sequencing captured expressed TCRB transcripts. Produced via immunoSEQ multiplex PCR; TCRdb's table is partial and in-frame only. Of more than 250,000 clones listed, around 15% are singletons. The germline V gene encodes CDR1 KGHSH and CDR2 LQKENI. The CDR3 consists of 13 residues. The V end was cut by 6 bases, the J end by 1 base, with 9 bases between. Worth noting for this clone: Its matching antigen is unknown.

V and J are TRBV18 and TRBJ1-1; D remains ambiguous. The receptor was isolated from a man aged 25 to 40 with type 1 diabetes. The material sequenced was naive CD4+ T cells from blood. CDR3 in amino acids: CASSQGGNTEAFF. CDR3 bases: TGTGCCAGCTCCCAAGGAGGGAACACTGAAGCTTTCTTT.